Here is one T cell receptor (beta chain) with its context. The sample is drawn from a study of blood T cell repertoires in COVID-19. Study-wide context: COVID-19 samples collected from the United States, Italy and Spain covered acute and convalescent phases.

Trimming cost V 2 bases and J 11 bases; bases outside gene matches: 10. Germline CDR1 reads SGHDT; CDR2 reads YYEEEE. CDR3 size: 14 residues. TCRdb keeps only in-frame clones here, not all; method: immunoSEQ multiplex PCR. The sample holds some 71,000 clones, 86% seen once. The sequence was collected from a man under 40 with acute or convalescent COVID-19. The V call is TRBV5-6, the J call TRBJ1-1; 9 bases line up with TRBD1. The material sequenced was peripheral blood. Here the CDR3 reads CASSLNRGLSLAFF. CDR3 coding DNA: TGTGCCAGCAGCTTAAACAGGGGGCTTAGTTTGGCTTTCTTT.